The 6 T cell receptor beta chains in this list originate from one sample, sequenced in a study of T cell responses to AZD1222 COVID-19 vaccine. This table comes from immunoSEQ multiplex PCR, and its TCRdb copy is limited to in-frame clones, with some not included. Here the sample spans about 56,000 clones, around nine tenths being singletons. The sample here was peripheral blood, taken 28 days after the second AZD1222 dose. The receptor set was obtained from an adult who received the AZD1222 COVID-19 vaccine.

CDR3 amino acids: CASSGGDSHREKLFF. The CDR3 DNA reads as TGTGCCAGCAGCGGGGGGGACAGCCATAGGGAAAAACTGTTTTTT. V usage is TRBV5-4 and J usage is TRBJ1-4; 7 positions agree with TRBD1. This CDR3 comprises 15 residues. Germline V gene sequence: CDR1 SGHNT, CDR2 YYREEE (reference sequence). The V and J ends lost 4 bases and 8 bases, in that order; junction bases with no gene match: 11.

The chain employs TRBV19 and TRBJ2-1; D possibly matches TRBD1 or TRBD2 (5 bases each). CDR1 and CDR2 from the germline V gene are LNHDA and SQIVND (reference sequence). The CDR3 length is 14 residues. Trimming shortened V by 3 bases and J by 6 bases, and 12 bases separated the two germline ends. CDR3 nucleotides: TGTGCCAGTAGTATCAGGGACGCCTTCAATGAGCAGTTCTTC. Its translation: CASSIRDAFNEQFF.

This clone was counted a few times. V and J are TRBV7-2 and TRBJ2-7, with 8 bases matching TRBD1. The V segment lost 8 bases and the J segment 6 bases; nucleotides outside the gene matches: 15. CDR1 SGHTA and CDR2 FQGNSA come from the germline V gene. This CDR3 contains 15 residues. CDR3 residues: CASSLGVRGPFEQYF. CDR3 coding DNA: TGTGCCAGCTCACTTGGGGTCAGGGGGCCCTTCGAGCAGTACTTC.

With respect to this clone: One end of the junction fails to match germline, which may point to a read error. The same CDR3 arises from other DNA sequences in this sample as well. The chain combines TRBV7-7 with TRBJ1-1; D gene ambiguous. This CDR3 is 13 amino acids long. Germline V lookup: CDR1 SSHAT, CDR2 FNYEAQ (reference sequence). The CDR3 region is CASSLSLNTEAFF. The CDR3 nucleotides read TGTGCTAGCAGCTTATCCCTGAACACTGAAGCTTTCTTT.

V and J are TRBV15 and TRBJ1-4; 7 nucleotides align to TRBD1. J lost 9 bases, V lost 3 bases, and 4 bases had no gene match. The V gene's germline CDR1 is LNHNV and CDR2 YYDKDF (reference sequence). The CDR3 runs to 13 residues. The CDR3 loop is CATSSGDRKKLFF. CDR3 nucleotide sequence: TGTGCCACCAGCAGCGGGGACAGAAAAAAACTGTTTTTT.

V usage is TRBV5-1 and J usage is TRBJ1-5; no clear D. CDR1 is SGHRS, CDR2 YFSETQ, per germline. V shed 0 bases and J shed 4 bases, with 5 bases lying between them. The CDR3 extends over 13 amino acids. This CDR3 is CASSLAGNQPQHF. For the CDR3, the DNA is TGCGCCAGCAGCTTGGCAGGAAATCAGCCCCAGCATTTT. The full variable domain, in which reference TRBV5-1 and TRBJ1-5 provide the parts outside the CDR3, is KAGVTQTPRYLIKTRGQQVTLSCSPISGHRSVSWYQQTPGQGLQFLFEYFSETQRNKGNFPGRFSGRQFSNSRSEMNVSTLELGDSALYLCASSLAGNQPQHFGDGTRLSIL.